This paragraph reports one T cell receptor (beta chain). The antigen is undetermined. Library preparation (for TCRbeta) was performed with unique molecular identifiers. Each CDR3 protein is one row after TCRdb ran MiXCR on the PCR reads. Seen here are about 98,000 distinct CDR3 sequences, about 22% observed once, and the top ten hold 20% to 25%. The ends were cut back, 1 base at V and 9 bases at J, with 7 bases in the middle. The germline gives CDR1 MDHEN, CDR2 SYDVKM. The CDR3 has 12 residues. The data are from a study of T-cell reconstitution after alpha-beta-depleted transplantation in children. Findings and limits, study-wide: Expanded graft clones numbering several hundred reportedly gave rise to alpha-beta T cells about two months after transplant. From surviving recipient T cells and thymic progenitors came the high day-60 TCRbeta diversity observed in some patients. T-cell numbers and diversity, one year after transplant, stemmed largely from T cells that were newly produced.

The clonotype comes from a boy aged 2 to 9 with acute lymphoblastic leukemia, due to receive a stem cell transplant. The chain employs TRBV28 and TRBJ2-1; no clear D gene. This specimen was PBMCs, taken before TCRalphabeta/CD19-depleted stem cell transplant. DNA for the CDR3: TGTGCCAGCAGTTTATTGGCCCTTGAGCAGTTCTTC. This sequence encodes CASSLLALEQFF.